The 2 T cell receptor beta chains presented below share a single source sample, sequenced in a study of blood T cell repertoires in COVID-19. The data were produced by immunoSEQ multiplex PCR, yet TCRdb's version contains in-frame clones alone and is incomplete. Of about 26,000 clones detected, around 91% appear once; the ten largest clones hold about 10%. The sample consisted of peripheral blood. The receptors derive from an older man with acute or convalescent COVID-19.

This clone was detected only once. This chain joins TRBV3-1 (or the pseudogene TRBV3-2) and TRBJ2-2; TRBD1 is a possible D gene (6 bases). The CDR3 runs 15 residues. Per the germline V gene, CDR1 is LGHDT and CDR2 is YNNKEL (reference sequence). V lost 7 bases to trimming and J lost 6 bases, with 18 bases between them. CDR3 bases: TGTGCCAGCACCAGGGGCAGGGGAATCGCCGGGGAGCTGTTTTTT. The encoded protein is CASTRGRGIAGELFF.

V and J are TRBV5-5 and TRBJ1-5, with 11 bases aligning to TRBD1. Germline-derived CDR1 and CDR2 are SGHKS and YYEKEE (reference sequence). Losses at the gene ends were 4 bases for V and 5 bases for J; bases not matched to a gene: 11. The CDR3 sequence is 17 residues long. CDR3 in amino acids: CASSPSPGQGDYQPQHF. Written as DNA, the CDR3 is TGTGCCAGCAGCCCTTCGCCGGGACAGGGGGATTATCAGCCCCAGCATTTT.